This paragraph reports one T cell receptor beta chain. In this sample, this clonotype turned up many times. Its specific antigen is unknown. The record has no base qualities; no much larger clone is one base away. Set within a cohort of healthcare workers in London, UK, this nested case-control study involved weekly PCR testing of nasopharyngeal swabs along with blood sampling. Between 23 and 31 March 2020, the week of the UK lockdown, healthcare workers were enrolled and then followed up weekly for as long as 16 weeks. The germline V gene specifies SGHTA as CDR1 and FQGNSA as CDR2. Germline trimming amounts to 1 base on V and 5 bases on J, with 3 as the count of junction bases outside the gene matches. The CDR3 covers 15 residues, taking in both the cysteine and the phenylalanine. The read is trimmed to its CDR3 DNA, 45 bases read in frame from base 1. The library was obtained by 5' RACE. These reads were obtained on a NextSeq 500. In the TCR library protocol, unique molecular identifiers were attached to individual cDNA molecules to correct for PCR bias and sequencing error. Both TCR alpha and beta chains were sequenced, and tight co-correlation was observed between alpha and beta sequence abundances in each sample. Per the authors' processing: Decombinator V4 was used to annotate TCR sequences for V gene, J gene and CDR3. Expanded TCRs were defined as changing significantly between any two time points under a Poisson model with p below 0.0001. TCR abundances were normalised to the total number of TCRs sequenced per sample and were expressed as counts per million. TRAV1-2 paired with TRAJ12, TRAJ20 or TRAJ33 defined MAIT TCRs, while TRAV10 paired with TRAJ18 defined iNKT TCRs. VDJdb, accessed 1 November 2021, was searched for CMV, EBV and SARS-CoV-2 annotated TCRs, excluding TCRs annotated for multiple antigens. Clones were called with MiXCR by TCRdb after fastp trimmed the public reads at Q25, and only in-frame beta chains were retained. Each CDR3 protein appears once, grouped with its most common genes and DNA. For this entry, the V and J calls and clone size follow TCRdb and not the study's own pipeline. Recorded for this sample are 20,000 to 30,000 distinct CDR3 sequences; about 4.5% of them occurred a single time. More than 15% of the sample is held by the ten biggest clonotypes.

The data derive from a study of early T cells in non-severe SARS-CoV-2 infection (dated by TCRdb to about 2021). Study-level background: TCR sequencing used bulk RNA from unsorted whole blood, so alpha and beta chains could not be paired.

Overall study results and their limits: VDJdb matching was skewed toward anti-spike CD8 responses and likely underestimated virus-specific expansions, missing private and CD4 specificities.

Sequencing was performed on whole blood. The rearranged chain carries TRBV7-2 and TRBJ2-1, and 9 bases in between align with TRBD2. The receptor comes from an adult who was a healthcare worker with PCR-confirmed SARS-CoV-2 infection or an uninfected control (not recorded which). In nucleotides, the sequence is TGTGCCAGCAGCTTAGGGCTAGCGGGACACAATGAGCAGTTCTTC. Its product reads: CASSLGLAGHNEQFF.